This T cell receptor (beta chain) was identified in a study of T cells in Graves' hyperthyroidism and ophthalmopathy. Diagnoses used clinical symptoms, serum thyroxine and TRAb, thyroid ultrasound and orbital computed tomography. With regard to this clonotype: The antigen remains undetermined.

Study results and limitations: Within blood appeared most thyroid clonotypes that had expanded above 0.001.

RNA transcripts provided the source from which TCR beta CDR3 regions were amplified. The HTBI primer set served for first-round RT-PCR of the TCR CDR3. TCRdb used MiXCR to reprocess the multiplex PCR reads, holding one entry per CDR3 protein. This table has about 560,000 distinct CDR3 sequences, 11% to 15% appearing once. Sequences were obtained from blood. This receptor was identified in a woman aged 35 to 49 with Graves' hyperthyroidism.

The CDR3 nucleotides are TGCAGTGCCCTAAGCGGGACAAAAGCCAAGCAGTACTTC. This sequence encodes CSALSGTKAKQYF. V and J are TRBV20-1 and TRBJ2-7, with D possibly matching TRBD2 (7 bases). CDR3 size: 13 residues. The germline V gene encodes CDR1 DFQATT and CDR2 SNEGSKA (reference sequence). V gave up 6 bases and J gave up 8 bases, with 20 bases separating them.